These 8 T cell receptor beta chains were all obtained from the same sample, sequenced in a study of long-term antiretroviral therapy in people with HIV. Version v3.0 of the immunoSEQ assay ran at survey level. Data came from immunoSEQ multiplex PCR; TCRdb stores just in-frame clones and leaves some out. In the table there are 30,000 to 40,000 clones, 80% to 90% of which are singletons. The sequencing used unsorted PBMCs, collected 0.4 years before starting antiretroviral therapy. These receptors were taken from a man between 18 and 29 years old with HIV.

CDR3 sequence: CASSPEGQNTEAFF. The CDR3 DNA is TGTGCCAGCTCACCAGAAGGACAGAACACTGAAGCTTTCTTT. The chain combines TRBV18 with TRBJ1-1; maybe TRBD1 (5 bases). Germline assignment: CDR1 KGHSH and CDR2 LQKENI. The CDR3 is 14 amino acids. V was clipped by 2 bases and J by 1 base, with 8 bases between them.

The chain links TRBV10-3 to TRBJ2-7; the match to TRBD2 covers 9 bases. Germline V gene data show CDR1 as ENHRY and CDR2 as SYGVKD. This CDR3 spans 13 amino acids. The V and J ends lost 7 bases and 3 bases, in that order; junction bases with no gene match: 4. CDR3 sequence reads: CAIMASGDYEQYF. CDR3 bases: TGTGCCATCATGGCTAGCGGGGACTACGAGCAGTACTTC.

This sequence joins TRBV7-9 and TRBJ2-6; D not certain. Trimming took 5 bases from V and 3 from J, leaving 11 bases between them. The CDR3 spans 15 residues. Germline V gene lookup returns CDR1 SEHNR and CDR2 FQNEAQ (reference sequence). The CDR3 region is CASSLMESGANVLTF. In DNA form, the CDR3 reads TGTGCCAGCAGCCTAATGGAGAGTGGGGCCAACGTCCTGACTTTC.

CDR3 coding DNA: TGTGCCAGCAGCTGGGGGACATTCTCAGCCTCCTACGAGCAGTACTTC. Protein: CASSWGTFSASYEQYF. This sequence joins TRBV5-6 and TRBJ2-7, with D possibly being TRBD1 (6 bases). The CDR3 is 16 amino acids. Germline V gene data show CDR1 as SGHDT and CDR2 as YYEEEE. V was shortened by 3 bases and J by 0 bases, with 16 bases between the two germline ends.

The V gene is TRBV11-2, the J gene TRBJ2-1; D possibly matches TRBD1 or TRBD2 (6 bases each). From germline, CDR1 is SGHAT and CDR2 FQNNGV. V was cut by 1 base and J by 9 bases, with 10 bases left in between. The CDR3 totals 13 residues. In DNA, the CDR3 is TGTGCCAGCAGCTTAGTGGGGGGCAGTGAGCAGTTCTTC. Residues: CASSLVGGSEQFF.

The V and J genes are TRBV7-9 and TRBJ2-7; tentative D call: TRBD2 (6 bases). The V gene's germline CDR1 is SEHNR and CDR2 FQNEAQ (reference sequence). The CDR3 extends over 14 amino acids. Trimming removed 5 bases at V and 2 bases at J, with 13 bases between. CDR3 coding DNA: TGTGCCAGCAGCCACCCGGAGGGTCCCTACGAGCAGTACTTC. This sequence encodes CASSHPEGPYEQYF.

The V gene is TRBV9, the J gene TRBJ2-3, with D hard to call. The CDR3 is 19 amino acids. CDR1 and CDR2 from the germline V gene are SGDLS and YYNGEE. Trimming removed 0 bases from V and 6 bases from J, with 26 bases in between. The CDR3 DNA sequence: TGTGCCAGCAGCGTAGCCCATTCCCAACTTAGGTCCCCTCTGGATACGCAGTATTTT. Its translation is CASSVAHSQLRSPLDTQYF.

The chain recombines TRBV5-5 with TRBJ1-1; TRBD1 aligns across 8 bases. V lost 0 bases, J lost 11 bases, and 3 bases stayed unmatched. CDR3 length equals 12 residues. Germline lookup yields CDR1 SGHKS and CDR2 YYEKEE (reference sequence). The CDR3 DNA sequence: TGTGCCAGCAGCTTGGGGACAGGGTTGGCTTTCTTT. Translation: CASSLGTGLAFF.